These T cell receptor beta chains were read from a single sample in a study of Ad26.COV2.S vaccination and SARS-CoV-2 variants. This table comes from immunoSEQ multiplex PCR, and its TCRdb copy is limited to in-frame clones, with some not included. The top ten clones hold roughly 13% of a sample with about 480,000 clones, roughly 87% of them seen once. The source material was peripheral blood, sampled in a trial of Ad26.COV2.S vaccine versus placebo. These receptors were obtained from a person aged 18-60 years who received the Ad26.COV2.S COVID-19 vaccine or a placebo. The CDR3 runs from the conserved cysteine through the conserved F or W. D genes are given only for firm matches. Some rows mark clone size as missing; the rest say once, few, many or name a class of expanded clone.

J | size | V | D | CDR3 | DNA
TRBJ2-3 | once | TRBV9 | . | CASSLEPAHTDTQYF | TGTGCCAGCAGCCTCGAACCTGCCCACACAGATACGCAGTATTTT
TRBJ2-2 | few | TRBV28 | TRBD2 | CASIGGREGTGELFF | TGTGCCAGCATAGGTGGGAGGGAAGGCACCGGGGAGCTGTTTTTT
TRBJ2-7 | . | TRBV14 | . | CASSQVRTNYEQYF | TGTGCCAGCAGCCAAGTTAGGACCAATTACGAGCAGTACTTC
TRBJ2-5 | . | TRBV3-1/TRBV3-2 | TRBD2 | CASSPRTSGRGQTQYF | TGTGCCAGCAGCCCCAGGACTAGCGGGAGGGGACAGACCCAGTACTTC
TRBJ2-2 | . | TRBV20-1 | . | CSASEARMGAGELFF | TGCAGTGCTAGTGAAGCCAGGATGGGCGCCGGGGAGCTGTTTTTT
TRBJ1-2 | . | TRBV30 | TRBD1 | CAWSVGQGSYTF | TGTGCCTGGAGTGTGGGACAGGGAAGCTACACCTTC
TRBJ2-2 | . | TRBV3-1/TRBV3-2 | . | CASSLGTPLVPGELFF | TGTGCCAGCAGCCTCGGGACACCTCTAGTACCCGGGGAGCTGTTTTTT
TRBJ1-1 | . | TRBV18 | . | CASSPARTEAFF | TGTGCCAGCTCCCCGGCACGGACTGAAGCTTTCTTT
TRBJ2-1 | . | TRBV5-4 | TRBD1 | CASSPTTGPSSYNEQFF | TGTGCCAGCAGCCCCACGACAGGGCCGAGCTCCTACAATGAGCAGTTCTTC
TRBJ2-5 | . | TRBV28 | . | CASSLSREETQYF | TGTGCCAGCAGTTTAAGCAGGGAGGAGACCCAGTACTTC
TRBJ1-5 | . | TRBV6-2/TRBV6-3 | TRBD1 | CASSPEGTGIQPQHF | TGTGCCAGCAGCCCCGAAGGGACAGGGATTCAGCCCCAGCATTTT
TRBJ1-5 | . | TRBV28 | . | CASTPRSNQPQHF | TGTGCCAGCACCCCCCGAAGCAATCAGCCCCAGCATTTT
TRBJ2-3 | . | TRBV28 | . | CASSNDRETDTQYF | TGTGCCAGCTCAAACGATAGGGAGACAGATACGCAGTATTTT
TRBJ2-5 | . | TRBV28 | . | CASSSPLRGETQYF | TGTGCCAGCAGTTCTCCCCTCAGGGGAGAGACCCAGTACTTC
TRBJ2-1 | . | TRBV6-2/TRBV6-3 | . | CASRRDGPYNEQFF | TGTGCCAGCCGCCGGGACGGACCGTACAATGAGCAGTTCTTC
TRBJ1-2 | . | TRBV28 | . | CASSLLGEGPRGYTF | TGTGCCAGCAGTTTGCTTGGGGAGGGGCCGCGGGGCTACACCTTC
TRBJ2-1 | many | TRBV4-3 | TRBD2 | CASSQEEGRGEQFF | TGCGCCAGCAGCCAAGAGGAAGGGAGGGGTGAGCAGTTCTTC
TRBJ2-7 | . | TRBV20-1 | . | CSADYSYEQYF | TGCAGTGCTGACTACTCCTACGAGCAGTACTTC
TRBJ2-1 | . | TRBV27 | . | CASSLTTLRHEQFF | TGTGCCAGCAGTTTAACCACCCTGAGACATGAGCAGTTCTTC
TRBJ2-1 | . | TRBV27 | . | CASSFGGGKSYNEQFF | TGTGCCAGCAGTTTTGGAGGAGGGAAATCCTACAATGAGCAGTTCTTC
TRBJ1-6 | . | TRBV30 | TRBD1 | CAWRASGTAGGSPLHF | TGTGCCTGGAGGGCATCCGGGACAGCCGGCGGTTCACCCCTCCACTTT
TRBJ1-2 | . | TRBV10-3 | TRBD1 | CAISEGTGVYGYTF | TGTGCCATCAGTGAAGGGACAGGGGTGTATGGCTACACCTTC
TRBJ1-2 | few | TRBV7-9 | TRBD1 | CASSDRALYGYTF | TGTGCCAGCAGCGACAGGGCGCTCTATGGCTACACCTTC
TRBJ2-7 | . | TRBV10-1 | TRBD1 | CASSLLRDRGHEQYF | TGCGCCAGCAGTCTCTTAAGGGACAGGGGCCACGAGCAGTACTTC
TRBJ2-5 | . | TRBV7-9 | TRBD2 | CASSLARELETQYF | TGTGCCAGCAGCTTAGCGCGGGAGTTAGAGACCCAGTACTTC
TRBJ1-2 | . | TRBV6-6 | . | CASSYNPAAYGYTF | TGTGCCAGCAGTTATAACCCCGCTGCCTATGGCTACACCTTC
TRBJ2-3 | once | TRBV24-1 | TRBD2 | CATSDRTSLMGTDTQYF | TGTGCCACCAGTGATCGGACTAGCCTGATGGGTACAGATACGCAGTATTTT
TRBJ2-3 | . | TRBV2 | . | CASRADGADTQYF | TGTGCCAGCAGGGCGGACGGCGCAGATACGCAGTATTTT
TRBJ2-1 | . | TRBV9 | . | CASSADRGDEQFF | TGTGCCAGCAGCGCCGACCGGGGCGATGAGCAGTTCTTC
TRBJ1-5 | . | TRBV6-5 | . | CASRGWGRVNQPQHF | TGTGCCAGCAGAGGGTGGGGCAGGGTGAATCAGCCCCAGCATTTT
TRBJ2-3 | . | TRBV5-1 | TRBD2 | CASSTGWGGRSGDTQYF | TGCGCCAGCAGCACCGGCTGGGGCGGGAGGTCGGGAGATACGCAGTATTTT
TRBJ2-5 | . | TRBV25-1 | . | CASSDQGRETQYF | TGTGCCAGCAGTGACCAGGGTCGAGAGACCCAGTACTTC
TRBJ2-5 | . | TRBV5-5 | TRBD2 | CASSLGLARETQYF | TGTGCCAGCAGCTTGGGACTAGCGAGAGAGACCCAGTACTTC
TRBJ1-5 | once | TRBV14 | . | CASSLGVQPQHF | TGTGCCAGCAGCCTCGGAGTTCAGCCCCAGCATTTT
TRBJ2-5 | once | TRBV18 | . | CASSPGQLETQYF | TGTGCCAGCTCACCAGGACAATTAGAGACCCAGTACTTC
TRBJ1-2 | . | TRBV28 | . | CASSKTGSSGYTF | TGTGCCAGTAGTAAAACCGGGAGTAGTGGCTACACCTTC
TRBJ1-4 | . | TRBV7-9 | . | CASSLEGGSEKLFF | TGTGCCAGCAGCTTAGAAGGTGGTAGTGAAAAACTGTTTTTT
TRBJ2-7 | . | TRBV30 | . | CAWKPTGVVYEQYF | TGTGCCTGGAAACCGACGGGAGTGGTCTACGAGCAGTACTTC
TRBJ1-1 | . | TRBV7-9 | . | CASSLQGPNTEAFF | TGTGCCAGCAGCTTACAGGGGCCGAACACTGAAGCTTTCTTT
TRBJ2-5 | . | TRBV18 | . | CASSPRGGGEETQYF | TGTGCCAGCTCACCCCGGGGAGGGGGCGAAGAGACCCAGTACTTC